Listed here are 27 T cell receptor beta chains from one sample, sequenced in a study of T cells in Graves' hyperthyroidism and ophthalmopathy. TCR beta CDR3 regions were amplified from RNA transcripts. An initial round of RT-PCR targeting the TCR CDR3 relied on the HTBI primer set. Using its own MiXCR run on the multiplex PCR reads, TCRdb lists one record per CDR3 protein. The sample has approximately 640,000 distinct CDR3 sequences; nearly 45% are singletons. The sample consisted of peripheral blood or thyroid tissue (not recorded which). These receptors came from an adult man with Graves' disease, either hyperthyroidism or ophthalmopathy (not recorded which).

This clonotype was found a few times. Possible read error: a much larger clone is one base away. This rearrangement joins TRBV12-3 or TRBV12-4 to TRBJ2-5; 9 nucleotides agree with TRBD2. The V gene end was trimmed by 5 bases and the J gene end by 1 base; junction bases not matched to a gene: 2. The CDR3 sequence is 14 residues long. CDR3 protein: CASSASGIQETQYF. CDR3 DNA: TGTGCCAGCAGTGCTAGCGGGATCCAAGAGACCCAGTACTTC.

Notes on this clonotype: This may be a read error: a much more frequent sequence differs by one nucleotide. V is TRBV24-1 and J is TRBJ1-5, with TRBD1 matching over 7 bases. Germline V gives CDR1 KGHDR, CDR2 SFDVKD. This CDR3 region has 15 residues. After removal of 5 bases from V and 7 bases from J, the junction contained 10 bases not matched to a gene. The CDR3 is CATSGSTGEWQPQHF. The CDR3 coding sequence is TGTGCCACCAGTGGTTCAACAGGGGAGTGGCAGCCCCAGCATTTT.

The chain employs TRBV11-1 and TRBJ1-3; D unclear. V was shortened by 5 bases and J by 3 bases, with 20 bases between the two germline ends. Germline V CDR1 and CDR2: SGHAT, FQDESV (reference sequence). This CDR3 comprises 17 residues. The chain's CDR3 is CASSPPARGAFGNTIYF. In DNA, the CDR3 is TGTGCCAGCAGCCCCCCGGCTCGGGGTGCGTTTGGAAACACCATATATTTT. The full variable domain, completed using reference TRBV11-1 and TRBJ1-3, is EAEVAQSPRYKITEKSQAVAFWCDPISGHATLYWYRQILGQGPELLVQFQDESVVDDSQLPKDRFSAERLKGVDSTLKIQPAELGDSAMYLCASSPPARGAFGNTIYFGEGSWLTVV.

Many counts were recorded for this clonotype. The chain uses TRBV2 and TRBJ1-5; D call uncertain. This CDR3 contains 14 residues. CDR1 is SNHLY and CDR2 is FYNNEI in the germline V gene. V lost 4 bases to trimming and J lost 0 bases, with 7 bases between them. CDR3 nucleotides: TGTGCCAGCAGTGGGCGGTTTAGCAATCAGCCCCAGCATTTT. It translates to CASSGRFSNQPQHF.

Many counts were recorded for this clonotype. The V gene is TRBV6-1, the J gene TRBJ1-1; D may be TRBD1 (5 bases). V dropped 10 bases and J dropped 5 bases, with 20 bases sitting between them. The germline gives CDR1 MNHNS, CDR2 SASEGT. The CDR3 sequence is 14 residues long. CDR3 protein: CAIKSIYRQTEAFF. The CDR3 DNA reads TGTGCCATCAAAAGCATATACAGGCAGACTGAAGCTTTCTTT.

Turning to this clonotype: A junction end diverges from the germline sequence, so it may reflect a read error. The chain recombines TRBV7-9 with TRBJ2-7; a possible D gene is TRBD2 (6 bases). This CDR3 is 16 amino acids long. CDR1 and CDR2 (germline): SEHNR, FQNEAQ (reference sequence). The CDR3 sequence: CAGSQVSGGVVNEQYF. The CDR3, as DNA: TGTGCCGGCAGCCAAGTTTCCGGGGGAGTCGTCAACGAGCAGTACTTC. Supplemented by reference TRBV7-9 and TRBJ2-7, the full variable domain reads DTGVSQNPRHKITKRGQNVTFRCDPISEHNRLYWYRQTLGQGPEFLTYFQNEAQLEKSRLLSDRFSAERPKGSFSTLEIQRTEQGDSAMYLCAGSQVSGGVVNEQYFGPGTRLTVT.

The chain uses TRBV10-3 and TRBJ2-5; TRBD1 might be the D (5 bases). This CDR3 comprises 13 residues. V was clipped by 3 bases and J by 9 bases, with 14 bases between them. Looked up from germline, CDR1 is ENHRY and CDR2 is SYGVKD. The CDR3 bases are TGTGCCATCAGTGATGGTCCAGGGTCGCCCCAGTACTTC. It specifies CAISDGPGSPQYF.

As regards this clonotype: This may arise from a read error, as a much more abundant clone is one base away. This chain joins TRBV7-6 and TRBJ1-2; D not resolved. The CDR3 is 14 amino acids. V shed 2 bases and J shed 5 bases, with 12 bases lying between them. Germline V gene sequence: CDR1 SGHVS, CDR2 FNYEAQ. The CDR3 region has the DNA TGTGCCAGCAGCTTACTACGGACTCCGTATGGCTACACCTTC. It is translated as CASSLLRTPYGYTF.

The genes are TRBV7-9 and TRBJ2-2; 9 nucleotides agree with TRBD1. The germline V gene encodes CDR1 SEHNR and CDR2 FQNEAQ (reference sequence). V was clipped by 5 bases and J by 4 bases; unmatched bases: 11. The CDR3 length is 17 residues. The CDR3 nucleotides are TGTGCCAGCAGCGCACCTATACAGGGGGCGGGCACCGGGGAGCTGTTTTTT. Protein product: CASSAPIQGAGTGELFF.

J is TRBJ2-7 and V is TRBV11-2, with 8 bases fitting TRBD2. Germline V gene data show CDR1 as SGHAT and CDR2 as FQNNGV. Germline trimming cut 3 bases from V and 4 bases from J; bases unmatched to any gene: 5. The CDR3 is made up of 14 amino acids. CDR3 sequence (DNA): TGTGCCAGCAGCTTGAAACTAGCGGCTTACGAGCAGTACTTC. Translated: CASSLKLAAYEQYF.

This clonotype was recorded at least ten times. This chain uses TRBV29-1 with TRBJ1-1; D might be TRBD1 (5 bases). The CDR3 has 11 residues. Trimming left V 6 bases short and J 5 bases short, with 10 bases between. Germline CDR1 and CDR2: SQVTM and ANQGSEA. In nucleotides, the CDR3 is TGCAGCGTAAGCCGGGGGACTGAAGCTTTCTTT. This gives the protein CSVSRGTEAFF.

V and J are TRBV14 and TRBJ1-6; D not resolved. The germline CDR1 and CDR2 sequences are SGHDN and FVKESK. The ends were cut back, 4 bases at V and 9 bases at J, with 7 bases in the middle. The CDR3 length is 12 residues. CDR3 DNA: TGTGCCAGCAGCCTCCGGACTTCACCCCTCCACTTT. It encodes CASSLRTSPLHF.

This chain uses TRBV7-2 with TRBJ1-2, with 7 bases lining up with TRBD1. The CDR3 runs to 14 residues. The V segment lost 5 bases and the J segment 4 bases; nucleotides outside the gene matches: 7. Germline-derived CDR1 and CDR2 are SGHTA and FQGNSA. As DNA, the CDR3 is TGTGCCAGCAGCCCAGGACAGGCGTCCTATGGCTACACCTTC. As protein: CASSPGQASYGYTF.

This clonotype came up a few times. This sequence joins TRBV4-2 and TRBJ1-6; D not certain. CDR1 and CDR2 from the germline V gene are LGHNA and YNFKEQ. V lost 0 bases and J lost 7, with 10 bases in between. This CDR3 contains 15 residues. CDR3 sequence (DNA): TGTGCCAGCAGCCAAGATTCGGGCAGAAATTCACCCCTCCACTTT. Protein: CASSQDSGRNSPLHF.

Only a few counts were recorded for this clonotype. CDR3 sequence: CASSQEWDRGHGNTIYF. CDR3 DNA: TGTGCCAGCAGCCAAGAATGGGACAGGGGGCATGGAAACACCATATATTTT. The V and J genes are TRBV14 and TRBJ1-3, with TRBD1 matching 12 bases. V lost 0 bases, J lost 3 bases, and 3 bases stayed unmatched. Germline-derived CDR1 and CDR2 are SGHDN and FVKESK. The CDR3 has 17 amino acids.

The V call is TRBV2, the J call TRBJ1-2; 7 positions match TRBD1. The CDR3 has 17 residues. Trimming at V came to 5 bases and at J to 3 bases, leaving 15 bases not matched to a gene. The V gene's germline CDR1 is SNHLY and CDR2 FYNNEI. The CDR3 sequence is CASSYSILGQGDYGYTF. CDR3 DNA: TGTGCCAGCAGTTACTCGATACTTGGCCAGGGGGACTATGGCTACACCTTC. The full variable domain, with the rest looked up from reference TRBV2 and TRBJ1-2, is EPEVTQTPSHQVTQMGQEVILRCVPISNHLYFYWYRQILGQKVEFLVSFYNNEISEKSEIFDDQFSVERPDGSNFTLKIRSTKLEDSAMYFCASSYSILGQGDYGYTFGSGTRLTVV.

The chain couples TRBV7-3 to TRBJ2-2; 10 bases are a match to TRBD2. The ends lost 5 bases at V and 6 bases at J; junction bases unmatched: 3. From germline, CDR1 is SGHTA and CDR2 FQGTGA. This CDR3 has 14 residues. The CDR3 DNA sequence: TGTGCCAGCAGCCTAGCGGGAGTGTCCGGGGAGCTGTTTTTT. Its protein is CASSLAGVSGELFF.

This chain joins TRBV12-3 or TRBV12-4 and TRBJ1-5, with unresolved D. This CDR3 contains 14 residues. V shed 5 bases and J shed 4 bases, with 12 bases lying between them. The CDR3 DNA is TGTGCCAGCAGTGTAGACGGGAGGAATCAGCCCCAGCATTTT. Translation gives CASSVDGRNQPQHF.

The genes are TRBV2 and TRBJ1-1; 10 bases are shared with TRBD1. The CDR3 runs to 11 residues. The ends lost 10 bases at V and 8 bases at J; junction bases unmatched: 4. CDR1 and CDR2 from the germline V gene are SNHLY and FYNNEI. CDR3 in DNA: TGTGCCATCGTGGACAGGGGGGAAGCTTTCTTT. As protein: CAIVDRGEAFF.

This chain connects TRBV29-1 to TRBJ1-5, with 8 bases aligning to TRBD1. The CDR3 totals 13 residues. V shed 6 bases, J shed 4 bases, and the junction held 5 bases outside the gene matches. CDR1 and CDR2 from the germline V gene are SQVTM and ANQGSEA. CDR3 nucleotides: TGCAGCGTGGAGGACAGGGATAATCAGCCCCAGCATTTT. Amino acid sequence: CSVEDRDNQPQHF.

The chain's CDR3 is CASSEDRDRGLGEQYF. DNA for the CDR3: TGTGCCAGCAGTGAGGACCGGGACAGGGGGTTGGGAGAGCAGTACTTC. The chain joins TRBV2 to TRBJ2-7; 11 bases match TRBD1. The CDR3 extends over 16 amino acids. CDR1 SNHLY and CDR2 FYNNEI come from the germline V gene. J lost 7 bases, V lost 3 bases, and 11 bases had no gene match.

This clonotype was found a few times. The chain uses TRBV11-2 and TRBJ1-1; TRBD1 might be the D (5 bases). The germline CDR1 and CDR2 sequences are SGHAT and FQNNGV. With 1 base removed from V and 1 base from J, the gap between germline ends came to 10 bases. The CDR3 loop spans 15 amino acids. CDR3: CASSLAIGGNTEAFF. The CDR3 DNA is TGTGCCAGCAGCTTAGCTATCGGGGGGAACACTGAAGCTTTCTTT. Drawing the rest from reference TRBV11-2 and TRBJ1-1, the complete variable domain is EAGVAQSPRYKIIEKRQSVAFWCNPISGHATLYWYQQILGQGPKLLIQFQNNGVVDDSQLPKDRFSAERLKGVDSTLKIQPAKLEDSAVYLCASSLAIGGNTEAFFGQGTRLTVV.

This clonotype showed up many times. This CDR3 is CAISELGEEQYF. DNA of the CDR3: TGTGCCATCAGTGAGTTAGGGGAAGAGCAGTACTTC. This chain links TRBV10-3 with TRBJ2-7, with D perhaps TRBD1 (5 bases). This CDR3 has 12 residues. V lost 1 base and J 7 bases, leaving 8 bases between the germline ends. Germline V gene data show CDR1 as ENHRY and CDR2 as SYGVKD.

The chain has TRBV28 and TRBJ1-1, with D possibly being TRBD1 (5 bases). The germline gives CDR1 MDHEN, CDR2 SYDVKM. Between the trimmed V and J ends, which lost 8 bases and 4 bases, there was a span of 11 bases. The CDR3 length is 12 residues. The CDR3 here is CASLAGGTEAFF. The CDR3 DNA follows: TGTGCCAGCCTCGCGGGGGGCACTGAAGCTTTCTTT.

Many counts were recorded for this clonotype. J is TRBJ1-2 and V is TRBV29-1; D is unresolved. In germline, CDR1 is SQVTM, CDR2 ANQGSEA. Trimming removed 3 bases at V and 14 bases at J, with 16 bases between. The CDR3 is 11 amino acids. CDR3 nucleotides: TGCAGCGTTGACGTTTTTGGTTCTTGTACCTTC. Translation gives CSVDVFGSCTF. Full variable domain (remainder filled in from reference TRBV29-1 and TRBJ1-2): SAVISQKPSRDICQRGTSLTIQCQVDSQVTMMFWYRQQPGQSLTLIATANQGSEATYESGFVIDKFPISRPNLTFSTLTVSNMSPEDSSIYLCSVDVFGSCTFGSGTRLTVV.

This clonotype was seen at least ten times. The genes are TRBV7-9 and TRBJ1-3; D not resolved. CDR3 length: 13 residues. Per the germline V gene, CDR1 is SEHNR and CDR2 is FQNEAQ (reference sequence). The ends were cut back, 6 bases at V and 0 bases at J, with 6 bases in the middle. CDR3 nucleotide sequence: TGTGCCAGCAGTAAGGGCTCTGGAAACACCATATATTTT. It specifies CASSKGSGNTIYF.

The chain uses TRBV7-2 and TRBJ1-6, with 7 bases that match TRBD1. This CDR3 is built from 15 residues. Germline V CDR1 and CDR2: SGHTA, FQGNSA. With V trimmed by 3 bases and J by 6 bases, 5 bases remained unmatched. The CDR3 protein is CASSFGTEANSPLHF. DNA for the CDR3: TGTGCCAGCAGCTTCGGGACAGAAGCTAATTCACCCCTCCACTTT.